This TCR beta chain was identified in a study of response to subunit inactivated influenza vaccine. Trimming left V 1 base short and J 8 bases short, with 8 bases between. Per germline, CDR1 LGHNA and CDR2 YNFKEQ. The CDR3 spans 13 residues. MiXCR, run by TCRdb on the RT-PCR reads, gives a single entry per CDR3 protein. The sample records 800,000 to 1,000,000 distinct CDR3 sequences, 21% being singletons. Study-wide results and limits: There was a suggestion from the authors that each seasonal influenza vaccination recruits few new T cells.

On this clonotype itself: The antigen is not known.

This chain connects TRBV4-2 to TRBJ1-4; D remains unclear. The TCR was taken from a man over 45 who received an inactivated influenza vaccine. The sample in question was PBMCs from blood, obtained 4 to 6 days after vaccination. CDR3 sequence (DNA): TGTGCCAGCAGCCAAGCAACGGAGGAAAAACTGTTTTTT. This sequence encodes CASSQATEEKLFF.